The following is a TCR beta chain sequence with its context. There is no known antigen for this receptor. No base qualities exist here, and no much larger clone lies one base off it. The method was the immunoSEQ multiplex PCR assay. For the multiplex PCR, a mixture combining 60 forward primers for TCR Vbeta segments and 13 reverse primers for TCR Jbeta segments was used. Amplification of the CDR3 region of rearranged TCR beta genes was performed with a multiplex PCR assay on genomic DNA. The Illumina HiSeq System was used to sequence the amplified TCR beta libraries as 87-base-pair reads. Regarding the original processing steps: A later analysis counted tens of millions of unique TCR beta chains across the 550 to 750 repertoires, and 10 million to 12 million of these chains were shared by at least two donors. A nearest-neighbor algorithm error-corrected the raw reads and collapsed the reads into unique sequences, merging closely related sequences to remove PCR and sequencing errors. V, D and J gene segments were assigned by aligning CDR3 sequences to IMGT reference sequences. Each retained sequence needed at least a six-nucleotide match to both a V gene segment and a J gene segment. Rearrangements were called productive when the CDR3 lacked stop codons and stayed in frame with V and J; all others were non-productive. CDR3 was defined according to IMGT convention as the region running from the second conserved V-encoded cysteine to the conserved J-encoded phenylalanine. The earlier analysis of a few hundred of the donors excluded sequences that lacked an unambiguous match to a single V gene segment. An earlier analysis of a few hundred of the donors classified V segments as functional when productive rearrangements were above 56.7% and as segregating when the standard deviation between donors was above 5%. A statistical classification framework was built to diagnose cytomegalovirus status from the catalog of TCR beta chain sequences. V and J gene assignment, in a later analysis, came from comparing TCR nucleotide sequences with IMGT/GENE-DB human TR gene sequences. In a later analysis, CDR3 sequences and most-parsimonious VDJ recombination scenarios were assigned using the TCRdist pipeline. A later analysis defined each TCR beta chain by its CDR3 amino acid sequence plus V-gene family, and excluded reads lacking a unique V-gene family. In a later analysis, 450 to 600 highly shared, low-generation-probability nucleotide sequences were removed to address suspected cross-contamination and a sequencing artifact. A later analysis calculated a clonal expansion index for each public chain from normalized within-repertoire ranks of inferred template counts. In a later analysis, generation probabilities were computed with a VDJ recombination model fitted to out-of-frame rearrangements, and the resulting probabilities were checked against IGoR. In a later analysis, TCR-TCR, TCR-HLA and TCR-CMV co-occurrence was scored with hypergeometric tests, and a repertoire-size bias correction was applied to TCR pairs. False discovery rates were estimated in a later analysis by permuting HLA or CMV assignments 20 times. In a later analysis, co-occurring TCRs were grouped using DBSCAN, with TCRdist sequence similarity added in when clustering inside HLA-allele-positive subsets. For co-occurrence clustering, repertoires with fewer than 30,000 or more than 120,000 public chains were excluded, along with five repertoires with anomalous nucleotide sharing. In its TCRdb copy, this immuneACCESS table keeps in-frame sequences only and misses some clones. Where compared with another copy, unresolved V genes explain less than half of these, and the others have no known cause. V, J and clone size were drawn from that table, and D and trimming were deduced from the DNA. The sample table shows 110,000 or so clones, and 81% are seen once. Of the sample, 1.5% to 2% is held by the ten largest clones.

This record belongs to a study of cytomegalovirus exposure and HLA in healthy donors (dated by TCRdb to about 2017). About the full investigation: According to an earlier analysis of around 600 of the donors, 150 million to 200 million T cells yielded 95 million to 140 million unique TCR beta sequences and about 280 Gb of sequence data. An early release that covered roughly 600 HLA-typed donors contained approximately 300 gigabases of sequencing data and some 87 million unique TCR sequences. Among the approximately 420 genotyped donors, around 81% belonged to the genetic ancestry cluster associated with self-reported Caucasian donors. The study was designed to test whether signatures of past pathogen exposure could be identified by cataloging public T cell receptors. The study profiled the T cell repertoires of some 610 subjects by immunosequencing and related them to cytomegalovirus serostatus. A separate validation cohort of roughly 110 different subjects was used in addition to the approximately 610-subject first cohort. High-throughput TCR immunosequencing, statistical association of individual TCRs with disease status, and machine learning were combined to predict cytomegalovirus infection status. In a later analysis, previously published TCR beta repertoires from roughly 710 donors were re-analyzed and high-resolution HLA genotyping was added so that TCR occurrence patterns could be studied. Rather than drawing on any new phenotypic data, the later analysis identified candidate immune exposures from TCR beta sequences and the way those sequences occurred across donors. To decide whether each TCR beta V gene segment behaved as functional or pseudogenic, an earlier analysis of approximately 620 of the donors relied on high-throughput TCR beta sequencing. Donor age, sex, ethnicity and CMV serostatus were compiled alongside the repertoire data. A later genetic analysis used genome-wide SNP genotypes for about 60% of the roughly 700 donors, treating that subset as a discovery cohort. All discovery cohort repertoires had been generated on a single sequencing platform. HLA typing included class I and class II loci at four-digit resolution. The number of donors typed differed by locus, with roughly 629-640 for A, B, C, DRB1 and DQB1, approximately 500 for DQA1, under 610 for DPA1, and approximately 470 for DPB1. Several DR-DQ haplotypes were handled as single units for association and clustering because linkage in the cohort was strong. Among roughly 400 genotyped donors of the cohort, an average of approximately 200,000 unique TCR beta nucleotide sequences was sequenced per donor, of which about 18% were non-productive. Study-level results and caveats: A further reported finding was that TCR beta sequences accurately predicted the HLA-A and HLA-B alleles for most subjects in the first cohort. The study gave a list of over 150 TCR beta chains associated with cytomegalovirus. Linkage disequilibrium might explain the correlated functional status among segregating V segments, but an unknown experimental factor could not be ruled out. When HLA alleles, especially DR and DQ, strongly co-occurred, attributing TCR associations to individual alleles was difficult. The presence/absence analyses assumed that sequencing depth was roughly uniform across donors, and that assumption may not be true. A later genetic analysis associated a missense DCLRE1C variant with V-gene and J-gene trimming of TCR beta chains, and an independent cohort replicated the association. Only TCR beta chains were sequenced in this cohort, and the absence of alpha or paired-chain data limited detectable features. In a later analysis, TCR association rates were found to vary across HLA loci, with the most associated TCRs seen for DRB1 alleles and the fewest for HLA-C alleles. The authors suggested that the approach could potentially be generalized to other disease states and immunological phenotypes. Because HLA typing was unavailable for some donors at each locus, only the typed subset was used in association tests. In both the original and validation cohorts, the classifier was reported to diagnose cytomegalovirus status with high specificity and sensitivity. The sequencing pipeline was judged likely to have produced a cluster of highly shared sequence variants as a technical artifact. Because counts were too low, seventeen rarely observed V segments, including chromosome 9 orphons, were excluded from the earlier analysis of about 500 of the donors. According to a later analysis, parvovirus B19, influenza, CMV and Epstein-Barr virus appeared linked to several top co-occurrence clusters. A few of the identified cytomegalovirus-associated TCR beta chains were confirmed in vitro to be specific for cytomegalovirus antigens. CMV serostatus was the only immune exposure information available for the cohort. Compared with the roughly 700-donor mean, donors in an Asian-associated ancestry cluster had fewer N-insertions in productive TCRs, according to a later genetic analysis. In a later analysis, HLA-associated TCR beta chains showed more clonal expansion and lower generation probabilities than non-associated chains that were equally common. While some public TCRs were present in many individuals, most TCR sequences turned up only very rarely across donors. Broadly in line with IMGT annotations, most TCR beta V segments showed up in productive rearrangements about 87% or about 30% of the time in an earlier analysis of a few hundred of the donors. Most CMV-associated TCR beta chains appeared to be HLA-restricted in a later analysis, and the HLA associations seemed to be driven largely by CMV exposure. A later analysis associated about 17,000 TCR beta sequences with specific HLA alleles at a false discovery rate of 0.05.

The cohort was made up of roughly 670 healthy bone marrow donors. At the time of sampling, every cohort member was nominally healthy, though immune exposures that went unrecorded were likely present. The donor was CMV seronegative and was included in the group of 352 seronegative cohort members. Each donor provided a peripheral blood sample, and peripheral blood mononuclear cells were used for TCR beta sequencing. The Qiagen DNeasy Blood Extraction Kit was used to extract genomic DNA from the blood cell samples. This TCR came from a man between 40 and 49 years old in good health and CMV-seronegative. Specimen: PBMCs.

The CDR3 is CASSLATGTLNSPLHF. The bases read TGTGCCAGCAGCTTAGCGACCGGGACTCTGAATTCACCCCTCCACTTT. In this chain, TRBV7-9 is recombined with TRBJ1-6; the D gene is perhaps TRBD1, on 5 matching bases. CDR1 and CDR2 were assigned from the germline V gene (reference sequence) as SEHNR and FQNEAQ. Cut back by 0 bases and 7 bases, the V and J ends lie 13 bases apart. Including cysteine and phenylalanine, the CDR3 has 16 amino acids. This entry keeps only the CDR3 DNA: 48 bases, framed from base 1. Full variable domain (CDR3 extended with the reference TRBV7-9 and TRBJ1-6 proteins): DTGVSQNPRHKITKRGQNVTFRCDPISEHNRLYWYRQTLGQGPEFLTYFQNEAQLEKSRLLSDRFSAERPKGSFSTLEIQRTEQGDSAMYLCASSLATGTLNSPLHFGNGTRLTVT.